Below, 16 T cell receptor beta chains from the same sample are listed, as sequenced in a study of spatial heterogeneity in lung cancer (dated by TCRdb to between 2019 and 2020). Receptor libraries were prepared by 5' RACE. The instrument was a NextSeq 500. TCRdb took the public reads, trimmed them with fastp at Q25, ran MiXCR for clone calling and kept in-frame beta chains. Identical CDR3 proteins give one entry, which carries the most common genes and DNA. The sample table lists approximately 90,000 distinct CDR3 sequences, approximately 8.2% of them with a count of one. Of the sample, less than 8.5% is held by the ten largest clones. What this sample's time point label stands for: sample taken at primary tumor resection. Whole RNA extracted from tumor and nontumor lung tissue, or from cryopreserved PBMC samples, was used for TCR sequencing without cell sorting. Material: PBMCs, obtained at surgery. The source of these receptors is a male donor with early-stage non-small cell lung cancer.

This clonotype was found a few times. The chain combines TRBV28 with TRBJ2-7; 10 bases fit TRBD2. CDR1 and CDR2 (germline): MDHEN, SYDVKM. With V trimmed by 9 bases and J by 0 bases, 2 bases remained unmatched. The CDR3 is made up of 13 amino acids. CDR3 DNA: TGTGCCAGAGCGGGAGGGACCTCCTACGAGCAGTACTTC. Translating gives CARAGGTSYEQYF.

This clonotype showed up just a few times. This chain links TRBV20-1 with TRBJ2-3; TRBD2 aligns across 8 bases. J was trimmed by 7 bases and V by 4 bases; bases with no gene match: 13. The CDR3 loop spans 15 amino acids. Germline values: CDR1 DFQATT, CDR2 SNEGSKA (reference sequence). The DNA for the CDR3 is TGCAGTGCTACCGACGGAAGCGGGAGAAGGTATACGCAGTATTTT. It is translated as CSATDGSGRRYTQYF.

J is TRBJ2-1 and V is TRBV19; 8 bases are a match to TRBD1. Germline assignment: CDR1 LNHDA and CDR2 SQIVND (reference sequence). The CDR3 runs to 15 residues. V lost 2 bases to trimming and J lost 0 bases; unmatched junction nucleotides: 0. CDR3 protein: CASSIQGASYNEQFF. The DNA for the CDR3 is TGTGCCAGTAGTATACAGGGGGCCTCCTACAATGAGCAGTTCTTC.

This clonotype was recorded many times. This rearrangement joins TRBV7-9 to TRBJ1-1; TRBD1 is a possible D gene (5 bases). Looked up from germline, CDR1 is SEHNR and CDR2 is FQNEAQ (reference sequence). This CDR3 comprises 15 residues. Trimming pared 5 bases from V and 0 bases from J, leaving 13 bases between. The CDR3 coding sequence is TGTGCCAGCAGCCTAACCGGGGGAATGAACACTGAAGCTTTCTTT. Its protein is CASSLTGGMNTEAFF. Filled out from reference TRBV7-9 and TRBJ1-1, the complete variable domain reads DTGVSQNPRHKITKRGQNVTFRCDPISEHNRLYWYRQTLGQGPEFLTYFQNEAQLEKSRLLSDRFSAERPKGSFSTLEIQRTEQGDSAMYLCASSLTGGMNTEAFFGQGTRLTVV.

This clonotype came up a few times. The genes are TRBV21-1 and TRBJ2-1; the D call of TRBD2 is as the table states it, not checked on the DNA. TRBV21-1 is annotated as a pseudogene. The CDR3 contains 18 residues. The CDR3 region is CASSKRVDGGGYLHEQFF. The CDR3 coding sequence is TGTGCCAGCAGCAAAAGAGTGGATGGCGGGGGGTATCTACATGAGCAGTTCTTC.

The chain combines TRBV19 with TRBJ2-5; D is perhaps TRBD2 (6 bases). Germline CDR1 reads LNHDA; CDR2 reads SQIVND (reference sequence). Between the trimmed V and J ends, which lost 6 bases and 4 bases, there was a span of 12 bases. The CDR3 is 13 residues long. DNA for the CDR3: TGTGCCAGTAGGAAACCGGGAGTAGAGACCCAGTACTTC. Its translation: CASRKPGVETQYF.

This clonotype was counted many times. The V gene is TRBV24-1, the J gene TRBJ2-3; 11 nucleotides line up with TRBD1. Looked up from germline, CDR1 is KGHDR and CDR2 is SFDVKD. The CDR3 runs 15 residues. After removal of 4 bases from V and 5 bases from J, the junction contained 4 bases not matched to a gene. CDR3 in amino acids: CATSDPGQGGDTQYF. DNA for the CDR3: TGTGCCACCAGTGACCCGGGACAGGGGGGAGATACGCAGTATTTT.

This clonotype showed up many times. CDR3 in DNA: TGTGCCAGCAGCTTAGAACAGCCTTCACCCCTCCACTTT. It encodes CASSLEQPSPLHF. The V and J genes are TRBV7-9 and TRBJ1-6; D gene unclear. The germline gives CDR1 SEHNR, CDR2 FQNEAQ (reference sequence). The CDR3 runs 13 residues. The V end lost 1 base, the J end lost 9 bases, and 7 bases lay between the germline ends.

This clonotype was counted between two and nine times. This chain uses TRBV3-1 with TRBJ2-7; 13 bases agree with TRBD2. The CDR3 has 16 amino acids. Germline loops: CDR1 LGHDT, CDR2 YNNKEL (reference sequence). J lost 0 bases, V lost 6 bases, and 5 bases had no gene match. This CDR3 is CASSAGLAGVSYEQYF. The CDR3, as DNA: TGTGCCAGCAGTGCAGGACTAGCGGGAGTCTCCTACGAGCAGTACTTC.

This clonotype was observed many times. The chain couples TRBV28 to TRBJ1-5; D gene uncertain. Trimming took off 6 bases at V and 6 bases at J, with 9 bases between the two ends. CDR1 and CDR2 from the germline V gene are MDHEN and SYDVKM. The CDR3 sequence is 12 residues long. The CDR3 sequence: CASSIIGQPQHF. In nucleotides, the CDR3 is TGTGCCAGCAGCATCATCGGTCAGCCCCAGCATTTT.

This clonotype was seen a handful of times. The J gene is TRBJ2-7, the V gene TRBV2; D may be TRBD2 (6 bases). Germline V CDR1 and CDR2: SNHLY, FYNNEI. Trimming took off 4 bases at V and 7 bases at J, with 11 bases between the two ends. The CDR3 is made up of 12 amino acids. DNA for the CDR3: TGTGCCAGCAGTGGGGGCCGGGGGGAGCAGTACTTC. This sequence encodes CASSGGRGEQYF.

The V call is TRBV7-3, the J call TRBJ2-1; D is perhaps TRBD1 or TRBD2 (6 bases each). The CDR3 runs 15 residues. Germline loops: CDR1 SGHTA, CDR2 FQGTGA. V lost 4 bases and J 2 bases, leaving 12 bases between the germline ends. CDR3 region: CASSSGGSAYNEQFF. The CDR3 DNA sequence: TGTGCCAGCAGCTCCGGGGGCAGCGCCTACAATGAGCAGTTCTTC.

The chain links TRBV4-2 to TRBJ2-5, with 8 bases that match TRBD2. Germline trimming cut 3 bases from V and 3 bases from J; bases unmatched to any gene: 6. The CDR3 consists of 15 residues. Germline CDR1 reads LGHNA; CDR2 reads YNFKEQ. CDR3 DNA: TGTGCCAGCAGCCAGGGGAGAGCGGGAGAAGAGACCCAGTACTTC. It yields the protein CASSQGRAGEETQYF.

The chain couples TRBV4-3 to TRBJ2-1; 9 bases agree with TRBD2. The CDR3 consists of 14 residues. Per the germline V gene, CDR1 is LGHNA and CDR2 is YSLEER. Losses at the gene ends were 3 bases for V and 9 bases for J; bases not matched to a gene: 6. The CDR3 protein is CASSQRAGGGEQFF. CDR3 nucleotide sequence: TGCGCCAGCAGCCAGAGAGCGGGGGGCGGTGAGCAGTTCTTC.

The chain has TRBV18 and TRBJ2-5; a possible D gene is TRBD2 (5 bases). Germline lookup yields CDR1 KGHSH and CDR2 LQKENI. This CDR3 spans 15 amino acids. Trimming took off 1 base at V and 6 bases at J, with 15 bases between the two ends. Here the CDR3 reads CASSPQNTPGKTQYF. CDR3 nucleotides: TGTGCCAGCTCACCACAGAATACACCCGGGAAGACCCAGTACTTC.

The V call is TRBV9, the J call TRBJ2-3; no reliable D call. This CDR3 is built from 14 residues. Looked up from germline, CDR1 is SGDLS and CDR2 is YYNGEE. The germline V and J ends were trimmed by 0 bases and 0 bases, with 5 bases remaining between them. The DNA for the CDR3 is TGTGCCAGCAGCGTAGCACTAAGCACAGATACGCAGTATTTT. Its translation is CASSVALSTDTQYF. Filled out from reference TRBV9 and TRBJ2-3, the complete variable domain reads DSGVTQTPKHLITATGQRVTLRCSPRSGDLSVYWYQQSLDQGLQFLIQYYNGEERAKGNILERFSAQQFPDLHSELNLSSLELGDSALYFCASSVALSTDTQYFGPGTRLTVL.